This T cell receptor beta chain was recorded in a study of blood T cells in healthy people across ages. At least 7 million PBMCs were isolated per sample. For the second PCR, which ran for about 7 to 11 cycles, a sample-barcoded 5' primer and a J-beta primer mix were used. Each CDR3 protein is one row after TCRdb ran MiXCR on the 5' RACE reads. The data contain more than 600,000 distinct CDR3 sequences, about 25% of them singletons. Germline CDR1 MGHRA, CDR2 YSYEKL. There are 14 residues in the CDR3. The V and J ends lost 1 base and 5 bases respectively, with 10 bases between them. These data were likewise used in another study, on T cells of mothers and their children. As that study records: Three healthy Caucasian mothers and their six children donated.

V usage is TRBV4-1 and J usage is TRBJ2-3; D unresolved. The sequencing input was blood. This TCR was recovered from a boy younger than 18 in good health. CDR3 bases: TGCGCCAGCAGCCAAGCCTTTCCTGGAGATACGCAGTATTTT. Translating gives CASSQAFPGDTQYF.